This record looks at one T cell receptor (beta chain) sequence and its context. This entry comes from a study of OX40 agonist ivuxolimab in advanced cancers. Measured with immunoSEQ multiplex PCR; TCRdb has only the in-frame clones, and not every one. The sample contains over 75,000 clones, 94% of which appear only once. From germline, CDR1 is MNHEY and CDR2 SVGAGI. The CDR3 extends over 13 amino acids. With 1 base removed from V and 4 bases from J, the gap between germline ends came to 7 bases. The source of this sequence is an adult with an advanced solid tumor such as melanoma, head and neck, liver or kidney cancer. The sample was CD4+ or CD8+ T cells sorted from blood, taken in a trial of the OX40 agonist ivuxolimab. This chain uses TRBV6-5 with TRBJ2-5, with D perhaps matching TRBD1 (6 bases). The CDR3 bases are TGTGCCAGCAGTTACTTCAGGGGAGAGACCCAGTACTTC. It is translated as CASSYFRGETQYF.